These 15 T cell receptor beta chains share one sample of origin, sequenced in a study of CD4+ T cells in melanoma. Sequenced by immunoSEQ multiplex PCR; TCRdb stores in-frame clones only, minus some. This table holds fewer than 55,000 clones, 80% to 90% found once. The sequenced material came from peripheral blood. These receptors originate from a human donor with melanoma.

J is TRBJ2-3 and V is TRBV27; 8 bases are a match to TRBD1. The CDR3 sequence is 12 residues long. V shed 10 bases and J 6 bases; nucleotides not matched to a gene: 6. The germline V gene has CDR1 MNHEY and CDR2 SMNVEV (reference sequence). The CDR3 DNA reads TGTGCCACCCGGACAGGGACCGATACGCAGTATTTT. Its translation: CATRTGTDTQYF.

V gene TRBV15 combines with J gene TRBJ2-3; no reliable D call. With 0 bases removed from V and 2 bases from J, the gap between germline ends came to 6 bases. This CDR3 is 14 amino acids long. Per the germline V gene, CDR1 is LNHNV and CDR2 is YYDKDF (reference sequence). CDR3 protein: CATSREDSTDTQYF. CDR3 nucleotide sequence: TGTGCCACCAGCAGAGAAGATTCCACAGATACGCAGTATTTT.

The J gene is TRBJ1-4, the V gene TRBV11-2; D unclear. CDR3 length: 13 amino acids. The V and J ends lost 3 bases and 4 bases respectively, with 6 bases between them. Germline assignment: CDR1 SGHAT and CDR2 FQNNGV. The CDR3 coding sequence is TGTGCCAGCAGCTTTACGAGTAATGAAAAACTGTTTTTT. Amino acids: CASSFTSNEKLFF.

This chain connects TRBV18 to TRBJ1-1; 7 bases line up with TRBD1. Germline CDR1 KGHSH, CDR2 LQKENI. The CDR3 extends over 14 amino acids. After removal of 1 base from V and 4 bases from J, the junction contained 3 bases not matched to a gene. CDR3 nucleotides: TGTGCCAGCTCACCACGTGCAGGGGGCACTGAAGCTTTCTTT. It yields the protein CASSPRAGGTEAFF.

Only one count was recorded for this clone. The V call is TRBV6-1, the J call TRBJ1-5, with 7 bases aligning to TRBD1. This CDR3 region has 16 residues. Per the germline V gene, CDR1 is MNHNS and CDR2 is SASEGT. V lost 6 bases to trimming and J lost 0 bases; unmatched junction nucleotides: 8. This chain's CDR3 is CASREQGTHSNQPQHF. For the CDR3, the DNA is TGTGCCAGCAGAGAACAGGGGACTCATAGCAATCAGCCCCAGCATTTT.

The CDR3 region is CASSFSQGVTEAFF. CDR3 sequence (DNA): TGTGCCAGCAGCTTTAGTCAGGGGGTCACTGAAGCTTTCTTT. J is TRBJ1-1 and V is TRBV5-5; 7 nucleotides agree with TRBD1. Unmatched junction bases numbered 5, after V lost 2 bases and J lost 4 bases. This CDR3 has 14 residues. Germline V gene data show CDR1 as SGHKS and CDR2 as YYEKEE (reference sequence).

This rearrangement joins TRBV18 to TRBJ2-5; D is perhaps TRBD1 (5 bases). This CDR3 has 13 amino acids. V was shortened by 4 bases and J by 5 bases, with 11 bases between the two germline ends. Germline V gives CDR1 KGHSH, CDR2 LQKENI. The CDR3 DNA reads TGTGCCAGCTCACTAGGGGTAGGGGAGACCCAGTACTTC. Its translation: CASSLGVGETQYF.

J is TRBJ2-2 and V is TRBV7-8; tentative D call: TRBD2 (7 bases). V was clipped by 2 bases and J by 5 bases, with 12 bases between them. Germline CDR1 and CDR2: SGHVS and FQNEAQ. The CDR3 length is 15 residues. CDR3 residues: CASSLRGRETGELFF. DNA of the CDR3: TGTGCCAGCAGCTTAAGGGGGAGGGAGACCGGGGAGCTGTTTTTT.

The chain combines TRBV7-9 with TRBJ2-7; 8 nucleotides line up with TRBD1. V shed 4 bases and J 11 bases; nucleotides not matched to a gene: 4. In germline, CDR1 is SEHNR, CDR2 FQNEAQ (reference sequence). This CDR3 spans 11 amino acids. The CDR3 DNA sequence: TGTGCCAGCAGCTCCCCACAGGGGGAGTACTTC. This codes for CASSSPQGEYF.

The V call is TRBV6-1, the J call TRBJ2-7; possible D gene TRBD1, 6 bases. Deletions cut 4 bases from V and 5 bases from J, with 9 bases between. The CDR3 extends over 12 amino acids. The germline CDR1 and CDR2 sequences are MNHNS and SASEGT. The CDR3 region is CASSVQGHEQYF. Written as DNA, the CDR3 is TGTGCCAGCAGTGTACAGGGTCACGAGCAGTACTTC.

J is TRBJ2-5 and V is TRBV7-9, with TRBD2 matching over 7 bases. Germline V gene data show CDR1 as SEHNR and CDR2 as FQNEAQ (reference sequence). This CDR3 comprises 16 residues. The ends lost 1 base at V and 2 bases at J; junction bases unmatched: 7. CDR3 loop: CASSLGGGGPQETQYF. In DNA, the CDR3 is TGTGCCAGCAGCTTAGGGGGGGGAGGGCCGCAAGAGACCCAGTACTTC.

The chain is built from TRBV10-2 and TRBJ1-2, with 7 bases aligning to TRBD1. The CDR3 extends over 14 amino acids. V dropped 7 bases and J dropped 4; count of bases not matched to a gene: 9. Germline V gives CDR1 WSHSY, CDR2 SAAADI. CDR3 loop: CASIDRARRYGYTF. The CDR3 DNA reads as TGCGCCAGCATAGACAGGGCCCGGCGCTATGGCTACACCTTC.

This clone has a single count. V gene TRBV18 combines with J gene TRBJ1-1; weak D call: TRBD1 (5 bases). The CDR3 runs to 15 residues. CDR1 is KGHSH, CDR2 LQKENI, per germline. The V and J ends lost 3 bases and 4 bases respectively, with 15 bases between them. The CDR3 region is CASSPPGLGGTEAFF. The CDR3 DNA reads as TGTGCCAGCTCACCTCCGGGTCTCGGGGGCACTGAAGCTTTCTTT.

In DNA, the CDR3 is TGTGCCAGCAGTACCCAGGGGTACAATCAGCCCCAGCATTTT. Residues: CASSTQGYNQPQHF. J is TRBJ1-5 and V is TRBV5-4; tentative D call: TRBD1 (6 bases). There are 14 residues in the CDR3. Germline loops: CDR1 SGHNT, CDR2 YYREEE (reference sequence). The germline V and J ends were trimmed by 5 bases and 3 bases, with 12 bases remaining between them.

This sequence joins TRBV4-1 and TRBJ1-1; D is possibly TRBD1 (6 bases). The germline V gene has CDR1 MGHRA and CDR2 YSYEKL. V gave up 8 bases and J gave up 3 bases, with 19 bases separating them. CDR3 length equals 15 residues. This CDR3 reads CASGAGPQGHTEAFF. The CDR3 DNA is TGCGCCAGCGGGGCCGGTCCACAGGGACACACTGAAGCTTTCTTT.